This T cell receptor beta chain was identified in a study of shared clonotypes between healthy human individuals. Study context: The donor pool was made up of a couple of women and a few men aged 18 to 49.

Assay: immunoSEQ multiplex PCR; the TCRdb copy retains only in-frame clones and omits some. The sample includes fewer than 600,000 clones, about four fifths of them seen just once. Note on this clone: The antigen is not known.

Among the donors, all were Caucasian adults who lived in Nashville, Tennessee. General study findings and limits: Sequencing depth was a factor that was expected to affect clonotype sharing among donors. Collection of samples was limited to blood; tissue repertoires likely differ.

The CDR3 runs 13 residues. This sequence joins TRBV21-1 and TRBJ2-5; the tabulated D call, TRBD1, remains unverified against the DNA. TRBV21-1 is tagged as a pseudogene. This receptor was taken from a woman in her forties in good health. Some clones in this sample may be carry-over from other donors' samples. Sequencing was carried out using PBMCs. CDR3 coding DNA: TGTGCCAGCAAGGCAGGGGTGGAAGAGACCCAGTACTTC. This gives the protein CASKAGVEETQYF.